Shown below are 10 T cell receptor beta chains from a single sample sequenced in a study of response to subunit inactivated influenza vaccine. TCRdb passed the RT-PCR reads through MiXCR, listing each CDR3 protein once. The sample has approximately 500,000 distinct CDR3 sequences, less than 15% seen once. The source material was PBMCs from blood, sampled about 13 days after vaccination. The source of these receptors is a man aged 45 to 65 who received an inactivated influenza vaccine.

This clonotype was seen more than once but under ten times. The chain is built from TRBV24-1 and TRBJ1-1, with D hard to call. Per germline, CDR1 KGHDR and CDR2 SFDVKD. V lost 5 bases and J 1 base, leaving 7 bases between the germline ends. The CDR3 consists of 13 residues. The CDR3 spells CATSGSPNTEAFF. DNA for the CDR3: TGTGCCACCAGTGGATCCCCGAACACTGAAGCTTTCTTT.

The chain uses TRBV20-1 and TRBJ1-5; D ambiguous. Deletions cut 0 bases from V and 2 bases from J, with 11 bases between. Germline CDR1 DFQATT, CDR2 SNEGSKA (reference sequence). The CDR3 contains 15 residues. In DNA, the CDR3 is TGCAGTGCTAGAGATCCCGGGGTTCGCAATCAGCCCCAGCATTTT. It translates to CSARDPGVRNQPQHF.

The sample holds many counts of this clonotype. The V gene is TRBV28, the J gene TRBJ2-5, with TRBD2 matching 11 bases. Germline trimming cut 2 bases from V and 5 bases from J; bases unmatched to any gene: 4. This CDR3 is 15 amino acids long. Germline assignment: CDR1 MDHEN and CDR2 SYDVKM. The CDR3 loop reads CASSLLSGGGETQYF. The CDR3 nucleotides are TGTGCCAGCAGTTTACTTAGCGGGGGGGGGGAGACCCAGTACTTC.

The chain carries TRBV29-1 and TRBJ2-7, with 9 bases fitting TRBD1. Germline assignment: CDR1 SQVTM and CDR2 ANQGSEA. The CDR3 runs to 14 residues. The trim removed 0 bases at V and 6 bases at J, leaving 6 bases unmatched. CDR3 region: CSVEDRGQGGEQYF. The CDR3 nucleotides read TGCAGCGTTGAAGATCGGGGACAGGGAGGCGAGCAGTACTTC.

In its sample, this clonotype was seen a few times. For the CDR3, the DNA is TGTGCCAGCAGTTTAGGGACGGATGAAGCTTTCTTT. This translates into CASSLGTDEAFF. V usage is TRBV12-3 or TRBV12-4 and J usage is TRBJ1-1; no clear D gene. The V end was cut by 1 base, the J end by 7 bases, with 7 bases between. The CDR3 runs to 12 residues.

As DNA, the CDR3 is TGTGCCAGCAGCCAAGGGGTGGGCAGGGGCGGCTATGGCTACACCTTC. It encodes CASSQGVGRGGYGYTF. The rearrangement joins TRBV3-1 to TRBJ1-2, with D perhaps TRBD1 (6 bases). The CDR3 is made up of 16 amino acids. Germline V lookup: CDR1 LGHDT, CDR2 YNNKEL (reference sequence). V lost 1 base, J lost 4 bases, and 16 bases lay in between.

The J gene is TRBJ2-7, the V gene TRBV28; 8 bases are shared with TRBD2. The CDR3 spans 14 residues. Losses at the gene ends were 2 bases for V and 2 bases for J; bases not matched to a gene: 2. CDR1 is MDHEN, CDR2 SYDVKM, per germline. The chain's CDR3 is CASSLDGRAYEQYF. CDR3 sequence (DNA): TGTGCCAGCAGTTTAGACGGGAGGGCCTACGAGCAGTACTTC. The variable domain in full, with the rest retrieved from reference TRBV28 and TRBJ2-7, is DVKVTQSSRYLVKRTGEKVFLECVQDMDHENMFWYRQDPGLGLRLIYFSYDVKMKEKGDIPEGYSVSREKKERFSLILESASTNQTSMYLCASSLDGRAYEQYFGPGTRLTVT.

The chain joins TRBV10-2 to TRBJ2-5, with D uncertain. Germline V gene sequence: CDR1 WSHSY, CDR2 SAAADI. The CDR3 runs to 12 residues. Trimming shortened V by 8 bases and J by 4 bases, and 11 bases separated the two germline ends. CDR3 region: CASGIGPETQYF. CDR3 in DNA: TGCGCCAGCGGGATCGGCCCAGAGACCCAGTACTTC.

The table lists this clonotype with many counts. The rearrangement uses TRBV6-2 or TRBV6-3 and TRBJ2-5, with D perhaps TRBD1 (6 bases). CDR3 length equals 17 residues. The germline CDR1 and CDR2 sequences are MNHEY and SVGEGT. The germline V and J ends were trimmed by 2 bases and 5 bases, with 21 bases remaining between them. The CDR3 DNA follows: TGTGCCAGCAGTTACGTTCTCGGACGGGACACCGAGGAGACCCAGTACTTC. Protein sequence: CASSYVLGRDTEETQYF.

The chain employs TRBV29-1 and TRBJ1-1; no clear D. V gave up 1 base and J gave up 5 bases, with 8 bases separating them. The germline V gene has CDR1 SQVTM and CDR2 ANQGSEA. This CDR3 spans 12 amino acids. The CDR3 DNA sequence: TGCAGCGTTGAAGTGAGGGAGACTGAAGCTTTCTTT. The encoded protein is CSVEVRETEAFF.